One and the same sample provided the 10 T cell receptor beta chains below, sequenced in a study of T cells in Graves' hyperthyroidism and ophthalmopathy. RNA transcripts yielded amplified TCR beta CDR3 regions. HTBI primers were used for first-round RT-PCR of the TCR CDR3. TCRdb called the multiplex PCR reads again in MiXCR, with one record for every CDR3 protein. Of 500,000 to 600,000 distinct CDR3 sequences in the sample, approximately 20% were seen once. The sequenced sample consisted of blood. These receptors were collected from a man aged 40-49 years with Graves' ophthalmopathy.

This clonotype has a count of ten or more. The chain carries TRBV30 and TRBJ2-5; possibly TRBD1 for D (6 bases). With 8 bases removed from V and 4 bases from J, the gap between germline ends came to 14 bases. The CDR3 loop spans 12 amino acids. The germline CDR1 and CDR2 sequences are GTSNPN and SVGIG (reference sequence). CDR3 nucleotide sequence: TGTGCCCGGAAGGGGGTGGGAGAGACCCAGTACTTC. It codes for CARKGVGETQYF.

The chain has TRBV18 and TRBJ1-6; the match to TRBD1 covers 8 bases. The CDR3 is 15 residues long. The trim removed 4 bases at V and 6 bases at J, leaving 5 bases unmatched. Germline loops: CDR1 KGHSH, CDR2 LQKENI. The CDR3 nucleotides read TGTGCCAGCTCACTCGGGACAGGCCGTAATTCACCCCTCCACTTT. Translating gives CASSLGTGRNSPLHF.

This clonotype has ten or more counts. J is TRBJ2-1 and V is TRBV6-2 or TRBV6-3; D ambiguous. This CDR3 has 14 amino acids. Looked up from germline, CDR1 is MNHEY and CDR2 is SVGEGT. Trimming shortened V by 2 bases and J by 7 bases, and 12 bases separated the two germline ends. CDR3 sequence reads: CASSYDRSRNEQFF. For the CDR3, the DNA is TGTGCCAGCAGTTACGATCGATCTCGGAATGAGCAGTTCTTC.

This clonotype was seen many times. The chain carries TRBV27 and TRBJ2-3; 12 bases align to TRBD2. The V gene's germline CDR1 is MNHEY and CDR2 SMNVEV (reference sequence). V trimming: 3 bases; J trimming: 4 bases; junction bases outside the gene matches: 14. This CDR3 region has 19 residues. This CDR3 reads CASSFSSSRLAGVADTQYF. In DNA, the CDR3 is TGTGCCAGCAGTTTTTCCTCATCCAGACTAGCGGGGGTTGCAGATACGCAGTATTTT.

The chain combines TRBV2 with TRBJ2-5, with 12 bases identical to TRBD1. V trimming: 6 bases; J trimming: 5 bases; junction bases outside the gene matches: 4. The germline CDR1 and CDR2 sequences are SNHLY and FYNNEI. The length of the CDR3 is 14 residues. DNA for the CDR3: TGTGCCAGCAGGGGACAGGGGGCAGGGGAGACCCAGTACTTC. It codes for CASRGQGAGETQYF.

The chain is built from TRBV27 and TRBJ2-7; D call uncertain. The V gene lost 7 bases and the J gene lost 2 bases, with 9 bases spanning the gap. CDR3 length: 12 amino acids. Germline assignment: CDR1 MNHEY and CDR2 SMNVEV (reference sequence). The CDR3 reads CASKRDPYEQYF. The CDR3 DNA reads TGTGCCAGCAAGCGAGATCCCTACGAGCAGTACTTC.

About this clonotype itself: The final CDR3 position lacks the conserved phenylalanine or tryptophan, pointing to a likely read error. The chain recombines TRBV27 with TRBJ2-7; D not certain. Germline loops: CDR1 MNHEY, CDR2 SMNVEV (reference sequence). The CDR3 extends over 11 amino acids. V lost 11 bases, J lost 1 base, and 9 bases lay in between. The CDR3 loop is CASHRSYEQYY. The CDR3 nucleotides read TGTGCCTCGCACCGGTCCTACGAGCAGTACTAC.

The CDR3 spells CSARAPLAGAYNEQFF. The CDR3 DNA reads TGCAGTGCTAGAGCGCCGCTAGCGGGAGCCTACAATGAGCAGTTCTTC. This chain connects TRBV20-1 to TRBJ2-1, with TRBD2 matching 10 bases. This CDR3 spans 16 amino acids. Unmatched junction bases numbered 5, after V lost 1 base and J lost 2 bases. Per germline, CDR1 DFQATT and CDR2 SNEGSKA (reference sequence).

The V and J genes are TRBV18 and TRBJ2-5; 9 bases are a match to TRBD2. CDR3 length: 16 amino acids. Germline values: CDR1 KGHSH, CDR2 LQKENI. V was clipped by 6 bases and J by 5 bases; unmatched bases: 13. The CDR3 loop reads CASSPTVSGRYETQYF. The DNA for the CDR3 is TGTGCCAGCTCTCCAACAGTTAGCGGGAGATACGAGACCCAGTACTTC. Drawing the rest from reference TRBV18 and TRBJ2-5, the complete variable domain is NAGVMQNPRHLVRRRGQEARLRCSPMKGHSHVYWYRQLPEEGLKFMVYLQKENIIDESGMPKERFSAEFPKEGPSILRIQQVVRGDSAAYFCASSPTVSGRYETQYFGPGTRLLVL.

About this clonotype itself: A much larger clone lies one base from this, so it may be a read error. The CDR3 spells CASSLQPQPREAFF. The CDR3 coding sequence is TGTGCCAGCTCACTCCAGCCCCAGCCTAGAGAAGCTTTCTTT. V gene TRBV18 combines with J gene TRBJ1-1, with D hard to call. CDR1 and CDR2 from the germline V gene are KGHSH and LQKENI. V dropped 4 bases and J dropped 8 bases, with 17 bases sitting between them. This CDR3 is built from 14 residues.